This is a list of T cell receptor beta chains from one sample in a study of blood T cell repertoires in COVID-19. Using immunoSEQ multiplex PCR, the repertoire was profiled, and TCRdb retains in-frame clones only, with some absent. This table has around 140,000 clones, about nine tenths appearing once. Specimen: PBMCs or T cells enriched from blood (not recorded which). All receptors derive from a man aged 55 to 69 who had recovered from COVID-19. Each CDR3 is given with its conserved first and last residue. The D gene is left open where the match is weak. Expanded clones get a size class; other rows say once, few or many, or leave the size out.

D	V	J	size	CDR3	DNA
-	TRBV4-1	TRBJ1-6	-	CASSQVFRGSSPLHF	TGCGCCAGCAGCCAAGTTTTCAGGGGAAGTTCACCCCTCCACTTT
-	TRBV9	TRBJ2-3	-	CASSGASTDTQYF	TGTGCCAGCAGCGGAGCTAGCACAGATACGCAGTATTTT
-	TRBV7-9	TRBJ1-4	-	CASSPTPGDEVEKLFF	TGTGCCAGCAGCCCGACCCCGGGGGATGAGGTTGAAAAACTGTTTTTT
-	TRBV5-1	TRBJ2-7	-	CASSFGLSSYEQYF	TGCGCCAGCAGCTTCGGACTAAGCTCCTACGAGCAGTACTTC
TRBD2	TRBV19	TRBJ2-5	-	CASSIGGLAGVETQYF	TGTGCCAGTAGTATTGGCGGATTAGCGGGAGTAGAGACCCAGTACTTC
TRBD1	TRBV18	TRBJ1-2	-	CASSPQPGQETNYGYTF	TGTGCCAGCTCACCACAACCGGGACAGGAGACAAACTATGGCTACACCTTC
TRBD1	TRBV2	TRBJ1-3	-	CASSGGQGLSGNTIYF	TGTGCCAGCAGCGGGGGACAGGGATTATCTGGAAACACCATATATTTT
-	TRBV6-1	TRBJ2-1	few	CASSEVGHLNEQFF	TGTGCCAGCAGTGAAGTGGGACACCTCAATGAGCAGTTCTTC
TRBD1	TRBV27	TRBJ1-2	-	CASFDRGVGYTF	TGTGCCAGCTTCGACAGGGGAGTCGGCTACACCTTC
TRBD1	TRBV5-4	TRBJ1-6	-	CASSSGQGGRSPLHF	TGTGCCAGCAGCTCCGGACAGGGTGGTCGTTCACCCCTCCACTTT
-	TRBV29-1	TRBJ1-1	few	CSVDGRAATEAFF	TGCAGCGTTGACGGCAGGGCAGCCACTGAAGCTTTCTTT
-	TRBV2	TRBJ2-5	-	CASSERGSREETQYF	TGTGCCAGCAGTGAAAGGGGGTCCAGGGAAGAGACCCAGTACTTC
TRBD2	TRBV12-3/TRBV12-4	TRBJ2-3	-	CASSLLAADTQYF	TGTGCCAGCAGTTTACTAGCGGCAGATACGCAGTATTTT
TRBD2	TRBV10-2	TRBJ2-7	-	CATRTSVYEQYF	TGCGCCACCCGGACTAGCGTTTACGAGCAGTACTTC
TRBD2	TRBV7-6	TRBJ2-1	-	CASSLLAGEQFF	TGTGCCAGCAGCCTACTAGCGGGGGAGCAGTTCTTC
-	TRBV7-9	TRBJ2-5	-	CASSQQETQYF	TGTGCCAGCAGCCAGCAAGAGACCCAGTACTTC
-	TRBV5-5	TRBJ2-1	-	CASSLEPSRWDEQFF	TGTGCCAGCAGCTTGGAGCCTAGCCGATGGGATGAGCAGTTCTTC
-	TRBV30	TRBJ2-7	-	CAWSNPREQYF	TGTGCCTGGAGTAATCCACGGGAGCAGTACTTC
-	TRBV30	TRBJ1-3	-	CAWSAGGASGNTIYF	TGTGCCTGGAGTGCTGGGGGGGCTTCTGGAAACACCATATATTTT
-	TRBV7-8	TRBJ1-2	-	CASSPRGVAGGYTF	TGTGCCAGCAGCCCTAGGGGGGTAGCGGGGGGCTACACCTTC
-	TRBV19	TRBJ2-1	-	CASSSPGRRRNEQFF	TGTGCCAGTAGCTCGCCTGGGAGACGACGGAATGAGCAGTTCTTC
-	TRBV28	TRBJ1-2	-	CASSLLQGPGYTF	TGTGCCAGCAGTCTCCTACAGGGACCTGGCTACACCTTC
-	TRBV7-3	TRBJ2-1	-	CASSFEAAYYNEQFF	TGTGCCAGCAGCTTTGAGGCAGCATACTACAATGAGCAGTTCTTC
-	TRBV5-8	TRBJ1-1	-	CASSRAGKLVNTEAFF	TGTGCCAGCAGCCGGGCGGGGAAGCTGGTGAACACTGAAGCTTTCTTT
-	TRBV7-9	TRBJ2-3	-	CASSSQHTDTQYF	TGTGCCAGCAGCTCACAGCACACAGATACGCAGTATTTT
TRBD1	TRBV18	TRBJ1-1	-	CASSLGQMNTEAFF	TGTGCCAGCTCACTGGGACAGATGAACACTGAAGCTTTCTTT
-	TRBV14	TRBJ2-4	-	CASSQNENIQYF	TGTGCCAGCAGCCAAAACGAGAACATTCAGTACTTC
TRBD1	TRBV24-1	TRBJ1-2	-	CATSAATGTYGYTF	TGTGCCACCAGTGCCGCGACAGGGACCTATGGCTACACCTTC
-	TRBV7-8	TRBJ2-1	-	CASSTTGAYNEQFF	TGTGCCAGCAGCACGACAGGAGCCTACAATGAGCAGTTCTTC
-	TRBV11-1	TRBJ1-1	-	CASSLKRNTEAFF	TGTGCCAGCAGCTTAAAGCGCAACACTGAAGCTTTCTTT
TRBD1	TRBV27	TRBJ1-2	few	CASSERGAGAHGIGGLNYGYTF	TGTGCCAGCAGTGAGCGGGGGGCCGGGGCTCACGGTATAGGGGGCCTAAACTATGGCTACACCTTC
-	TRBV18	TRBJ2-7	-	CASSSGNSYEQYF	TGTGCCAGCTCTTCAGGGAACTCCTACGAGCAGTACTTC
TRBD1	TRBV3-1/TRBV3-2	TRBJ2-7	-	CATGGTSYEQYF	TGTGCCACAGGGGGAACCTCCTACGAGCAGTACTTC
TRBD1	TRBV2	TRBJ1-5	-	CASIRDRGTQPQHF	TGTGCCAGCATTCGGGACAGGGGAACTCAGCCCCAGCATTTT
-	TRBV27	TRBJ1-1	-	CASSQDSGLNTEAFF	TGTGCCAGCAGTCAGGACAGCGGACTGAACACTGAAGCTTTCTTT
-	TRBV10-3	TRBJ2-7	-	CAISTVSYEQYF	TGTGCCATCAGTACAGTCTCCTACGAGCAGTACTTC
-	TRBV6-5	TRBJ1-5	-	CASSFAKNQPQHF	TGTGCCAGCAGTTTCGCTAAGAATCAGCCCCAGCATTTT
-	TRBV11-2	TRBJ1-3	-	CASSARSSMSGNTIYF	TGTGCCAGCAGCGCGAGATCCTCAATGTCTGGAAACACCATATATTTT
-	TRBV19	TRBJ2-7	-	CASKPSDSYEQYF	TGTGCCAGTAAGCCTAGCGACTCCTACGAGCAGTACTTC
-	TRBV6-5	TRBJ2-2	-	CASMVEGRHGELFF	TGTGCCAGCATGGTTGAGGGTCGGCACGGGGAGCTGTTTTTT
TRBD1	TRBV5-1	TRBJ2-7	-	CASSRQGNDEQYF	TGCGCCAGCAGCAGACAGGGGAACGACGAGCAGTACTTC
TRBD2	TRBV28	TRBJ2-3	once	CASSFGAGPTDTQYF	TGTGCCAGCAGTTTCGGAGCGGGGCCCACAGATACGCAGTATTTT
TRBD1	TRBV6-5	TRBJ1-1	-	CASTPGQVNTEAFF	TGTGCCAGCACTCCCGGACAGGTGAACACTGAAGCTTTCTTT
-	TRBV6-4	TRBJ2-2	-	CASSPGFSNTGELFF	TGTGCCAGCAGTCCAGGGTTTTCGAACACCGGGGAGCTGTTTTTT
-	TRBV15	TRBJ1-2	-	CATSRERTSYGYTF	TGTGCCACCAGCAGAGAACGGACATCCTATGGCTACACCTTC
-	TRBV28	TRBJ2-2	-	CASSFGAGVNTGELFF	TGTGCCAGCAGTTTCGGGGCAGGGGTTAACACCGGGGAGCTGTTTTTT
-	TRBV28	TRBJ2-2	-	CASSPALGRGGAGELFF	TGTGCCAGCAGTCCGGCGCTGGGCAGAGGAGGGGCCGGGGAGCTGTTTTTT
-	TRBV5-1	TRBJ1-4	-	CASSLGPRGGEKLFF	TGCGCCAGCAGCTTGGGGCCCCGTGGCGGAGAAAAACTGTTTTTT
TRBD2	TRBV7-9	TRBJ2-2	-	CASSGTSATNTGELFF	TGTGCCAGCAGCGGGACTAGCGCGACGAACACCGGGGAGCTGTTTTTT